This T cell receptor beta chain was identified during a study of cytomegalovirus exposure and HLA in healthy donors. Points from the study as a whole: The likely explanation for a cluster of highly shared sequence variants was sequencing artifact.

The PCR was carried out with 60 Vbeta primers and 13 Jbeta primers. The repertoire was sequenced with immunoSEQ multiplex PCR; TCRdb's copy has only in-frame clones and lacks some. Of over 110,000 clones listed, approximately 78% are singletons. CDR3 length: 16 amino acids. Comment on this clone: Its antigen remains unidentified.

This chain joins TRBV21-1 and TRBJ2-5; whether TRBD1, the table's D call, matches the DNA was not checked. TRBV21-1 is a pseudogene locus. The specimen sequenced was PBMCs. The source is a woman aged 35 to 49 in good health and CMV-seropositive. The chain's CDR3 is CANSKAFSRGQETQYF. As DNA, the CDR3 is TGTGCCAACAGCAAAGCCTTCTCCAGGGGGCAAGAGACCCAGTACTTC.